The present TCR beta chain was sequenced within a study of T cells in Graves' hyperthyroidism and ophthalmopathy. Study observations and caveats: The majority of expanded thyroid clonotypes above 0.001 also appeared in blood.

Graves' hyperthyroidism without ophthalmopathy progression within 18 months was termed stable. Thyroid ultrasound, orbital computed tomography, clinical symptoms, and serum thyroxine and TRAb underpinned diagnoses. Amplified TCR beta CDR3 regions came from RNA transcripts. The TCR CDR3 first-round RT-PCR relied on the HTBI primer set. TCRdb fed the multiplex PCR reads into MiXCR, producing one record per CDR3 protein. The data hold a few hundred thousand distinct CDR3 sequences, with approximately 14% observed a single time. This clonotype was counted at least ten times. The antigen is undetermined. This TCR came from a woman in her 30s with Graves' hyperthyroidism. The specimen was blood.

CDR3 protein: CASSYRGQATDTQYF. The CDR3 DNA is TGTGCCAGCAGTTACCGGGGACAGGCAACAGATACGCAGTATTTT. The chain joins TRBV6-6 to TRBJ2-3; 8 bases match TRBD1. This CDR3 has 15 amino acids. Germline V gives CDR1 MNHNY, CDR2 SVGAGI (reference sequence). After removal of 2 bases from V and 3 bases from J, the junction contained 4 bases not matched to a gene.